This T cell receptor beta chain emerged from a study of T cell clones after liver transplantation. This clone was counted a single time. Its target is unknown. The protocol was immunoSEQ multiplex PCR, while the TCRdb copy is restricted to in-frame clones and leaves out a portion. Of 15,000 to 20,000 clones listed, over 75% were seen once; the top ten hold 13%. The study, taken as a whole, reports: Compared with third party-reactive sequences, donor-reactive ones declined more, independent of withdrawal success. A significant post-transplant drop in circulating graft-donor-reactive CD4 TCRbeta sequences occurred in most of the 8 subjects.

The sequences come from CD8+ T cells from blood, collected approximately 3.5 years after liver transplant. This TCR came from a human patient who received a liver transplant. Some T cells may be supplied by the graft donor.

CDR3 sequence: CASSVVQGITEAFF. CDR3 nucleotide sequence: TGTGCCAGCAGCGTCGTACAGGGTATCACTGAAGCTTTCTTT. The chain links TRBV7-9 to TRBJ1-1; possible D gene TRBD1, 6 bases. The CDR3 totals 14 residues. Germline values: CDR1 SEHNR, CDR2 FQNEAQ (reference sequence). The V end was cut by 5 bases, the J end by 4 bases, with 14 bases between.